Listed below are T cell receptor beta chains from one sample, sequenced in a study of blood T cell repertoires in COVID-19. TCRdb's copy holds only in-frame clones and misses some; the assay was immunoSEQ multiplex PCR. Counted here are roughly 260,000 clones, 65% to 90% occurring once; the ten biggest clones make up approximately 4.8%. The sample consisted of peripheral blood. The receptors originated from a woman in her 70s with acute or convalescent COVID-19. The CDR3 runs from the conserved cysteine through the conserved F or W. Fields, in order: clone size, J gene, V gene, D gene, CDR3 protein, CDR3 DNA. A D gene is named only where the DNA matches it firmly. Where a row states a size, it is once, few, many or the class of an expanded clone; other rows omit it.

>.|TRBJ2-2|TRBV2|.
CASSVGVTGELFF
TGTGCCAGCAGTGTCGGGGTTACCGGGGAGCTGTTTTTT
>.|TRBJ2-1|TRBV10-3|TRBD1
CAISLDRGGYNEQFF
TGTGCCATCAGCCTAGACAGGGGGGGATACAATGAGCAGTTCTTC
>.|TRBJ1-6|TRBV18|.
CASSPEGAPLHF
TGTGCCAGCTCACCAGAGGGAGCACCCCTCCACTTT
>.|TRBJ1-1|TRBV7-2|.
CASSLDGQLLMTEAFF
TGTGCCAGCAGCTTAGACGGACAATTACTCATGACTGAAGCTTTCTTT
>.|TRBJ1-4|TRBV5-4|TRBD1
CASSSSGQDEKLFF
TGTGCCAGCAGCTCAAGTGGACAGGACGAAAAACTGTTTTTT
>few|TRBJ1-1|TRBV4-2|.
CASSQDYGNTEAFF
TGTGCCAGCAGCCAAGATTACGGGAACACTGAAGCTTTCTTT
>.|TRBJ1-3|TRBV29-1|.
CSVGLGSRSGNTIYF
TGCAGCGTAGGGCTTGGGAGCCGCTCTGGAAACACCATATATTTT
>.|TRBJ2-5|TRBV28|TRBD2
CASTRWGGRETQYF
TGTGCCAGCACCAGGTGGGGGGGTCGGGAGACCCAGTACTTC
>.|TRBJ1-1|TRBV5-8|.
CASSLDNMNTEAFF
TGTGCCAGCAGCTTGGACAACATGAACACTGAAGCTTTCTTT
>.|TRBJ2-1|TRBV3-1/TRBV3-2|TRBD1
CASSHRGTGPYNEQFF
TGTGCCAGCAGCCACCGGGGGACAGGGCCCTACAATGAGCAGTTCTTC
>.|TRBJ2-3|TRBV5-1|TRBD2
CASSLSSGGTDTQYF
TGCGCCAGCAGCTTGTCTAGCGGGGGCACAGATACGCAGTATTTT
>.|TRBJ1-1|TRBV6-6|TRBD1
CASSSDRGKYTEAFF
TGTGCCAGCAGTTCCGACAGGGGGAAGTACACTGAAGCTTTCTTT
>.|TRBJ2-5|TRBV2|.
CASRWDSAETQYF
TGTGCCAGCAGGTGGGACTCGGCGGAGACCCAGTACTTC
>.|TRBJ1-5|TRBV7-6|.
CASSLSPGEYSNQPQHF
TGTGCCAGCAGCTTATCGCCCGGGGAATACAGCAATCAGCCCCAGCATTTT
>.|TRBJ1-2|TRBV27|TRBD1
CASSLGTAPTYGYTF
TGTGCCAGCAGTCTCGGGACAGCGCCCACCTATGGCTACACCTTC
>once|TRBJ1-1|TRBV5-5|.
CASSSTENTEAFF
TGTGCCAGCAGCTCTACAGAGAACACTGAAGCTTTCTTT
>.|TRBJ2-1|TRBV11-2|.
CASSLRGGSYNEQFF
TGTGCCAGCAGCTTAAGGGGGGGCTCCTACAATGAGCAGTTCTTC
>.|TRBJ2-7|TRBV5-1|TRBD1
CASSWGQGANYEQYF
TGCGCCAGCAGCTGGGGACAGGGGGCAAACTACGAGCAGTACTTC
>.|TRBJ1-2|TRBV2|TRBD1
CASSGGTGFNYGYTF
TGTGCCAGCAGTGGAGGGACAGGGTTTAACTATGGCTACACCTTC
>.|TRBJ2-3|TRBV5-1|TRBD2
CASSSGLAGGGVADTQYF
TGCGCCAGCAGCTCGGGACTAGCGGGGGGTGGGGTTGCAGATACGCAGTATTTT
>.|TRBJ2-1|TRBV7-2|TRBD1
CASSLDRGSYNEQFF
TGTGCCAGCAGCCTAGACAGGGGTTCCTACAATGAGCAGTTCTTC
>few|TRBJ1-1|TRBV7-9|TRBD1
CASSPPGQGGAKAFF
TGTGCCAGCAGCCCCCCGGGGCAAGGGGGCGCGAAAGCTTTCTTT
>.|TRBJ1-5|TRBV19|.
CASSIVISGFGQPQHF
TGTGCCAGTAGTATTGTGATTTCAGGGTTTGGTCAGCCCCAGCATTTT
>once|TRBJ2-1|TRBV7-9|TRBD1
CASSSRQGGNEQFF
TGTGCCAGCAGCTCCCGACAGGGTGGGAATGAGCAGTTCTTC
>.|TRBJ1-2|TRBV2|.
CASSEVSGTRQAYGYTF
TGTGCCAGCAGTGAAGTGAGTGGGACACGGCAAGCCTATGGCTACACCTTC
>few|TRBJ1-5|TRBV29-1|TRBD1
CSVRQGSGNQPQHF
TGCAGCGTTCGACAGGGGAGTGGCAATCAGCCCCAGCATTTT
>.|TRBJ1-5|TRBV18|.
CASSPANQGILNQPQHF
TGTGCCAGCTCACCAGCTAATCAGGGGATCCTTAATCAGCCCCAGCATTTT
>.|TRBJ2-3|TRBV7-6|TRBD2
CASSLPNRTSGGAVTDTQYF
TGTGCCAGCAGCTTACCAAACCGGACTAGCGGGGGGGCCGTGACAGATACGCAGTATTTT
>.|TRBJ1-6|TRBV2|TRBD1
CASRRDRVHLHF
TGTGCCAGCAGGAGGGACAGGGTTCACCTCCACTTT
>.|TRBJ1-2|TRBV19|.
CASRSGQGTYGYTF
TGTGCCAGTAGATCCGGACAAGGAACCTATGGCTACACCTTC
>once|TRBJ2-1|TRBV10-1|TRBD2
CASSGLAGESSYNEQFF
TGCGCCAGCAGTGGACTAGCGGGGGAGAGCTCCTACAATGAGCAGTTCTTC
>.|TRBJ2-3|TRBV10-1|TRBD2
CASGGRVAGGTDTQYF
TGCGCCAGCGGGGGACGGGTAGCGGGGGGCACAGATACGCAGTATTTT
>.|TRBJ2-3|TRBV11-2|.
CASSLDRFTDTQYF
TGTGCCAGCAGCTTAGACAGGTTCACAGATACGCAGTATTTT
>.|TRBJ1-1|TRBV27|.
CASRFRLNTEAFF
TGTGCCAGCAGATTCAGATTGAACACTGAAGCTTTCTTT
>.|TRBJ2-5|TRBV18|TRBD2
CASSQGLAGKETQYF
TGTGCCAGCTCACAAGGACTAGCGGGGAAAGAGACCCAGTACTTC